This passage covers 27 T cell receptor beta chains from one sample sequenced in a study of HIV-infected patients and healthy controls. Reverse transcription used 450 to 650 ng RNA and constant-region primers for alpha and beta. Each of the alpha and beta chains got its own library through chain-specific third strand synthesis with indices. Each CDR3 protein is one row after TCRdb ran MiXCR on the 5' RACE reads. The sample consists of approximately 8,500 distinct CDR3 sequences, 5% to 6.5% of them appearing once. No cell fractionation was done, so the repertoire covers all unsorted peripheral blood T cells. The specimen was blood, collected before antiretroviral therapy. The receptors derive from an adult with HIV infection.

This chain connects TRBV4-1 to TRBJ1-1, with TRBD1 identical over 8 bases. The V gene's germline CDR1 is MGHRA and CDR2 YSYEKL. The CDR3 has 15 amino acids. Trimming took 3 bases from V and 5 from J; bases not matched to a gene: 8. Here the CDR3 reads CASSQIWTGSTEAFF. The CDR3 region has the DNA TGCGCCAGCAGCCAGATCTGGACAGGGTCAACTGAAGCTTTCTTT.

This clonotype was seen ten or more times. The chain recombines TRBV6-1 with TRBJ2-7; no firm D call. The V and J ends lost 1 base and 2 bases respectively, with 6 bases between them. The CDR3 is 13 amino acids. Germline V gene lookup returns CDR1 MNHNS and CDR2 SASEGT. CDR3 loop: CASSEVWAYEQYV. The CDR3 nucleotides read TGTGCCAGCAGTGAAGTTTGGGCCTACGAGCAGTACGTC.

This clonotype has ten or more counts. The rearrangement joins TRBV6-2 or TRBV6-3 to TRBJ2-3; 8 bases are shared with TRBD2. The CDR3 has 17 amino acids. V dropped 0 bases and J dropped 0; count of bases not matched to a gene: 5. Germline V CDR1 and CDR2: MNHEY, SVGEGT. CDR3: CASSYSGLAASTDTQYF. The CDR3 nucleotides are TGTGCCAGCAGTTACTCCGGACTAGCAGCCAGCACAGATACGCAGTATTTT.

This clonotype showed up many times. This chain connects TRBV7-2 to TRBJ1-1; D ambiguous. The CDR3 consists of 13 residues. Germline CDR1 is SGHTA and CDR2 is FQGNSA. V was shortened by 4 bases and J by 5 bases, with 11 bases between the two germline ends. The DNA of the CDR3 is TGTGCCAGCAGCTGGGTGGTAGATACTGAAGCTTTCTTT. It specifies CASSWVVDTEAFF.

This clonotype rates as large. The chain links TRBV4-2 to TRBJ1-2; D ambiguous. Germline V gene lookup returns CDR1 LGHNA and CDR2 YNFKEQ. This CDR3 has 14 residues. V lost 0 bases, J lost 5 bases, and 10 bases lay in between. CDR3 nucleotide sequence: TGTGCCAGCAGCCAAGATCCCGGACCATATGGCTACACCTTC. Translated: CASSQDPGPYGYTF.

This clonotype is termed medium-sized. The V and J genes are TRBV20-1 and TRBJ2-7; either TRBD1 or TRBD2 may fit D (5 bases each). The CDR3 has 15 amino acids. Deletions cut 1 base from V and 1 base from J, with 14 bases between. CDR1 and CDR2 from the germline V gene are DFQATT and SNEGSKA (reference sequence). As DNA, the CDR3 is TGCAGTGCTAGAGCCATGGGGGTCAGTTCCTACGAGCAGTACTTC. Encoded protein: CSARAMGVSSYEQYF.

By share, this clonotype ranks as medium-sized (0.01 to 0.1%). The rearrangement uses TRBV29-1 and TRBJ2-5; 8 bases fit TRBD1. Per the germline V gene, CDR1 is SQVTM and CDR2 is ANQGSEA. The CDR3 totals 17 residues. V was clipped by 3 bases and J by 2 bases; unmatched bases: 14. CDR3 region: CSVDRGAGGGWQETQYF. CDR3 DNA sequence: TGCAGCGTTGATCGAGGGGCAGGGGGCGGGTGGCAAGAGACCCAGTACTTC.

Within the sample, this clonotype is medium-sized (0.01 to 0.1%). The chain recombines TRBV7-6 with TRBJ2-1, with 8 bases matching TRBD2. The CDR3 is made up of 15 amino acids. The junction had 10 bases not matched to a gene; V was cut back by 6 bases and J by 6 bases. Germline-derived CDR1 and CDR2 are SGHVS and FNYEAQ. Here the CDR3 DNA reads TGTGCCAGCAGTTTATCAAGCGGGGGCCTCAATGAGCAGTTCTTC. Translating gives CASSLSSGGLNEQFF.

Sample share makes this clonotype medium-sized. The chain recombines TRBV7-2 with TRBJ2-2, with D perhaps assigned TRBD1 or TRBD2 (5 bases each). This CDR3 comprises 14 residues. With 2 bases removed from V and 5 bases from J, the gap between germline ends came to 9 bases. CDR1 and CDR2 (germline): SGHTA, FQGNSA. The CDR3 loop is CASSLLRGTGELFF. The CDR3 bases are TGTGCCAGCAGCTTATTGAGGGGAACCGGGGAGCTGTTTTTT.

In its sample, this clonotype ranks as medium-sized. V and J are TRBV9 and TRBJ2-3; maybe TRBD2 (7 bases). Per the germline V gene, CDR1 is SGDLS and CDR2 is YYNGEE. The CDR3 has 17 residues. V was cut by 0 bases and J by 2 bases, with 16 bases left in between. The CDR3 here is CASSVGIAGAYTDTQYF. CDR3 sequence (DNA): TGTGCCAGCAGCGTAGGTATCGCGGGGGCCTACACAGATACGCAGTATTTT.

This clonotype was seen at least ten times. This chain joins TRBV7-2 and TRBJ2-1; no reliable D call. The germline gives CDR1 SGHTA, CDR2 FQGNSA. V dropped 0 bases and J dropped 6 bases, with 12 bases sitting between them. The CDR3 is 15 amino acids. The CDR3 protein is CASSLASNFPNEQFF. In DNA, the CDR3 is TGTGCCAGCAGCTTAGCGTCCAACTTCCCCAATGAGCAGTTCTTC.

By sample fraction, this clonotype is medium-sized. V is TRBV24-1 and J is TRBJ2-3, with D hard to call. The CDR3 covers 12 residues. V was cut by 2 bases and J by 2 bases, with 1 base left in between. Germline lookup yields CDR1 KGHDR and CDR2 SFDVKD. This CDR3 is CATSDYTDTQYF. For the CDR3, the DNA is TGTGCCACCAGTGATTACACAGATACGCAGTATTTT.

This clonotype was picked up a small number of times. The junction and the germline gene differ at one end; a read error may be behind it. J is TRBJ2-3 and V is TRBV29-1; TRBD2 agrees at 10 bases. CDR1 is SQVTM, CDR2 ANQGSEA, per germline. This CDR3 region has 16 residues. The CDR3 sequence is CSVAGGLAGDTDTQYF. As DNA, the CDR3 is TGTAGCGTTGCCGGGGGGCTAGCGGGGGACACAGATACGCAGTATTTT.

This clonotype was observed many times. The DNA for the CDR3 is TGTGCCAGCAGCTTAGTCGGGGCCCAGTGGGACTATGGCTACACCTTC. Translating gives CASSLVGAQWDYGYTF. The V gene is TRBV7-9, the J gene TRBJ1-2, with a tentative D call TRBD1 (5 bases). Germline V gene sequence: CDR1 SEHNR, CDR2 FQNEAQ (reference sequence). V shed 1 base and J shed 3 bases, with 15 bases lying between them. The CDR3 runs 16 residues.

Many counts were recorded for this clonotype. This chain uses TRBV18 with TRBJ1-4; 7 bases match TRBD1. Looked up from germline, CDR1 is KGHSH and CDR2 is LQKENI. V lost 3 bases to trimming and J lost 6 bases; unmatched junction nucleotides: 19. The CDR3 consists of 19 residues. CDR3 nucleotides: TGTGCCAGCTCACCCGGGACAGTGCCTATAATTGGGCCGGATGAAAAACTGTTTTTT. This codes for CASSPGTVPIIGPDEKLFF.

This clonotype was seen many times. V gene TRBV7-2 combines with J gene TRBJ1-6; D gene unclear. With 5 bases removed from V and 2 bases from J, the gap between germline ends came to 16 bases. The germline V gene encodes CDR1 SGHTA and CDR2 FQGNSA. CDR3 length: 17 amino acids. The chain's CDR3 is CASSQAQEPTYNSPLHF. The CDR3 region has the DNA TGTGCCAGCAGCCAGGCCCAGGAGCCAACCTATAATTCACCCCTCCACTTT.

This chain joins TRBV20-1 and TRBJ1-6, with TRBD1 as a possible D gene (5 bases). The germline V gene encodes CDR1 DFQATT and CDR2 SNEGSKA (reference sequence). The CDR3 length is 13 residues. Between the trimmed V and J ends, which lost 5 bases and 7 bases, there was a span of 12 bases. The CDR3 here is CSAQGVENSPLHF. In DNA, the CDR3 is TGCAGTGCTCAGGGCGTGGAGAATTCACCCCTCCACTTT.

This clonotype is categorized as medium-sized (0.01 to 0.1%). V and J are TRBV14 and TRBJ2-5; 7 positions agree with TRBD2. The CDR3 is made up of 16 amino acids. The germline CDR1 and CDR2 sequences are SGHDN and FVKESK. With V trimmed by 2 bases and J by 0 bases, 6 bases remained unmatched. CDR3 DNA: TGTGCCAGCAGCCAACGGAGGCGGGGGAACCAAGAGACCCAGTACTTC. Its protein is CASSQRRRGNQETQYF.

Relative to its sample, this clonotype is medium-sized. The V call is TRBV12-3 or TRBV12-4, the J call TRBJ2-2; D unresolved. CDR3 length: 15 amino acids. V was pared by 6 bases and J by 0 bases, with 11 bases between. The CDR3 region is CASRTRAANTGELFF. The CDR3, as DNA: TGTGCCAGCAGGACCCGGGCCGCGAACACCGGGGAGCTGTTTTTT.

By proportion, this clonotype is medium-sized. The V gene is TRBV7-2, the J gene TRBJ2-3; 7 nucleotides line up with TRBD1. CDR3 length: 13 residues. CDR1 is SGHTA, CDR2 FQGNSA, per germline. Unmatched junction bases numbered 4, after V lost 4 bases and J lost 6 bases. The CDR3 region is CASSSMTGDTQYF. CDR3 bases: TGTGCCAGCAGCTCTATGACAGGGGATACGCAGTATTTT.

This clonotype is classed as medium-sized. CDR3 loop: CASSWSGGFEQFF. The CDR3 DNA follows: TGTGCCAGCAGTTGGAGCGGGGGGTTCGAGCAGTTCTTC. The gene calls are TRBV27 and TRBJ2-1; 9 nucleotides line up with TRBD2. Germline loops: CDR1 MNHEY, CDR2 SMNVEV (reference sequence). CDR3 length: 13 residues. Losses at the gene ends were 4 bases for V and 10 bases for J; bases not matched to a gene: 5.

This clonotype was recorded many times. CDR3 nucleotide sequence: TGTGCCAGCAGTTACCTGGGTCGGCGGTACGAGCAGTACGTC. It translates to CASSYLGRRYEQYV. The chain recombines TRBV6-2 or TRBV6-3 with TRBJ2-7; D ambiguous. The CDR3 has 14 amino acids. Per the germline V gene, CDR1 is MNHEY and CDR2 is SVGEGT. Trimming left V 2 bases short and J 4 bases short, with 12 bases between.

The V and J genes are TRBV29-1 and TRBJ1-1, with D possibly TRBD1 on 5 matching bases. Trimming removed 0 bases from V and 4 bases from J, with 15 bases in between. The length of the CDR3 is 15 residues. CDR1 and CDR2 from the germline V gene are SQVTM and ANQGSEA. The CDR3 bases are TGCAGCGTTGAAGATCGGGAACGGGGGGGCACTGAAGCTTTCTTT. This sequence encodes CSVEDRERGGTEAFF.

This clonotype was found many times. The rearrangement joins TRBV6-5 to TRBJ2-7; no clear D. CDR1 and CDR2 from the germline V gene are MNHEY and SVGAGI. Between the trimmed V and J ends, which lost 5 bases and 1 base, there was a span of 12 bases. CDR3 size: 14 residues. As DNA, the CDR3 is TGTGCCAGCAGTGCATCTGGTTCTTCCTACGAGCAGTACTTC. Its protein product is CASSASGSSYEQYF.

This clonotype ranks as medium-sized. V is TRBV7-9 and J is TRBJ2-4; 12 nucleotides agree with TRBD2. The CDR3 is 19 residues long. The germline V gene has CDR1 SEHNR and CDR2 FQNEAQ (reference sequence). The V and J ends lost 5 bases and 1 base, in that order; junction bases with no gene match: 12. CDR3 protein: CASSPRLAGASGAKNIQYF. CDR3 bases: TGTGCCAGCAGCCCGAGACTAGCGGGGGCCTCCGGGGCCAAAAACATTCAGTACTTC.

By share of the sample, this clonotype is medium-sized. The chain links TRBV7-9 to TRBJ2-3, with 9 positions matching TRBD1. CDR1 SEHNR and CDR2 FQNEAQ come from the germline V gene (reference sequence). This CDR3 has 15 residues. Trimming removed 5 bases from V and 1 base from J; junction bases left unmatched: 4. CDR3 nucleotides: TGTGCCAGCAGCATCCGGGACAGGGGCACAGATACGCAGTATTTT. Translating gives CASSIRDRGTDTQYF.

This clonotype has a count of ten or more. The chain employs TRBV20-1 and TRBJ2-1; TRBD2 might be the D (7 bases). V was cut by 5 bases and J by 5 bases, with 19 bases left in between. There are 15 residues in the CDR3. Per the germline V gene, CDR1 is DFQATT and CDR2 is SNEGSKA (reference sequence). The CDR3 nucleotides are TGCAGTGCTGCGCTGGAGAGGGGGGGGCACAATGAGCAGTTCTTC. It is translated as CSAALERGGHNEQFF.